The clone carrying this T cell receptor beta chain was detected only a few times. Its antigen is as yet unknown. The data stem from a study of cytomegalovirus exposure and HLA in healthy donors. This PCR relied on a set of 60 Vbeta primers and 13 Jbeta primers. Profiled with immunoSEQ multiplex PCR; TCRdb holds only in-frame clones, not every one. The repertoire includes 82,000 or so clones, about 9.5% of them detected once, and approximately 24% sits in the top ten. CDR1 and CDR2 (germline): SGHTA, FQGTGA. There are 13 residues in the CDR3. V was clipped by 5 bases and J by 8 bases, with 16 bases between them. Points from the study as a whole: Specificity of a few CMV-associated chains for CMV antigens was verified in vitro. Highly shared variants forming one cluster were likely a sequencing artifact. The authors reported that TCR beta sequences could predict HLA-A and HLA-B alleles. These predictions were accurate for most subjects in the first cohort.

This sequence was found in a man between 60 and 75 years old in good health and CMV-seropositive. The specimen sequenced was PBMCs. V gene TRBV7-3 combines with J gene TRBJ2-7, with D perhaps TRBD1 (7 bases). The CDR3 DNA reads as TGTGCCAGCAGCGCAGAGGGGGGACAGAAGCAGTACTTC. Amino acid sequence: CASSAEGGQKQYF.